One and the same sample provided the 18 T cell receptor beta chains below, sequenced in a study of T cells in tumors after PD-1 blockade. Sequenced by immunoSEQ multiplex PCR; TCRdb stores in-frame clones only, minus some. The sample consists of about 25,000 clones, 82% of them appearing once. The material sequenced was PBMCs, taken after anti-PD-1 treatment. These receptors were obtained from a human donor with basal cell carcinoma.

The genes are TRBV5-1 and TRBJ2-3, with TRBD2 matching 15 bases. The CDR3 covers 16 residues. The junction had 4 bases not matched to a gene; V was cut back by 4 bases and J by 4 bases. Germline lookup yields CDR1 SGHRS and CDR2 YFSETQ. The CDR3 bases are TGCGCCAGCAGCCCAGGGACTAGCGGGGGGTCAGATACGCAGTATTTT. This sequence encodes CASSPGTSGGSDTQYF.

This clone was found once. The chain carries TRBV6-1 and TRBJ2-3; the D is unclear. Germline CDR1 MNHNS, CDR2 SASEGT. The CDR3 runs to 12 residues. Trimming took off 1 base at V and 11 bases at J, with 10 bases between the two ends. Here the CDR3 DNA reads TGTGCCAGCAGTGAAGGCAGTAATGGGCAGTATTTT. Its translation: CASSEGSNGQYF.

The chain employs TRBV18 and TRBJ2-1; weak D call: TRBD1 (6 bases). The ends were cut back, 0 bases at V and 2 bases at J, with 20 bases in the middle. The CDR3 length is 19 residues. The germline gives CDR1 KGHSH, CDR2 LQKENI. The CDR3 sequence is CASSPPVDLDRDTYNEQFF. As DNA, the CDR3 is TGTGCCAGCTCACCACCGGTGGATCTGGACAGAGATACCTACAATGAGCAGTTCTTC.

CDR3 DNA sequence: TGCGCCAGCAGCCAAGATTTTGCGTTGACCTCCTACGAGCAGTACTTC. This codes for CASSQDFALTSYEQYF. The chain uses TRBV4-1 and TRBJ2-7; no definite D call. V dropped 0 bases and J dropped 0 bases, with 12 bases sitting between them. Looked up from germline, CDR1 is MGHRA and CDR2 is YSYEKL. The CDR3 totals 16 residues.

The chain recombines TRBV7-9 with TRBJ1-2, with D tentatively TRBD1 (5 bases). V lost 1 base to trimming and J lost 4 bases, with 13 bases between them. The CDR3 has 15 residues. The germline V gene encodes CDR1 SEHNR and CDR2 FQNEAQ (reference sequence). The DNA for the CDR3 is TGTGCCAGCAGCTTAGGGGGCCAGGGAAGCTATGGCTACACCTTC. Translated, it gives CASSLGGQGSYGYTF.

This rearrangement joins TRBV5-1 to TRBJ2-3; 13 positions agree with TRBD2. V lost 4 bases, J lost 1 base, and 9 bases stayed unmatched. This CDR3 is 18 amino acids long. Germline V gene lookup returns CDR1 SGHRS and CDR2 YFSETQ. The CDR3 spells CASSPPTSGGSGTDTQYF. CDR3 coding DNA: TGCGCCAGCAGCCCACCGACTAGCGGGGGGTCTGGCACAGATACGCAGTATTTT. Filled out from reference TRBV5-1 and TRBJ2-3, the complete variable domain reads KAGVTQTPRYLIKTRGQQVTLSCSPISGHRSVSWYQQTPGQGLQFLFEYFSETQRNKGNFPGRFSGRQFSNSRSEMNVSTLELGDSALYLCASSPPTSGGSGTDTQYFGPGTRLTVL.

The rearrangement links TRBV29-1 to TRBJ2-6; D uncertain. V lost 0 bases to trimming and J lost 0 bases, with 6 bases between them. The CDR3 is 15 amino acids. Germline CDR1 reads SQVTM; CDR2 reads ANQGSEA. The CDR3, as DNA: TGCAGCGTTGAAGAGGGGTACTCTGGGGCCAACGTCCTGACTTTC. This sequence encodes CSVEEGYSGANVLTF. The variable domain in full, completed from reference TRBV29-1 and TRBJ2-6, reads SAVISQKPSRDICQRGTSLTIQCQVDSQVTMMFWYRQQPGQSLTLIATANQGSEATYESGFVIDKFPISRPNLTFSTLTVSNMSPEDSSIYLCSVEEGYSGANVLTFGAGSRLTVL.

The chain combines TRBV6-2 or TRBV6-3 with TRBJ1-1; D remains unclear. Germline V lookup: CDR1 MNHEY, CDR2 SVGEGT. CDR3 length equals 13 residues. The germline V and J ends were trimmed by 6 bases and 6 bases, with 14 bases remaining between them. The CDR3 sequence is CASSPIIRSEAFF. CDR3 nucleotides: TGTGCCAGCAGCCCTATTATCAGGTCTGAAGCTTTCTTT.

The J gene is TRBJ2-7, the V gene TRBV10-2, with a weak D call TRBD1 (6 bases). With 0 bases removed from V and 3 bases from J, the gap between germline ends came to 12 bases. The V gene's germline CDR1 is WSHSY and CDR2 SAAADI. The CDR3 totals 15 residues. CDR3 DNA sequence: TGCGCCAGCAGTGAGTCGGGCAGGGGCCTCTACGAGCAGTACTTC. Its translation: CASSESGRGLYEQYF.

The rearrangement uses TRBV11-1 and TRBJ1-1; possible D gene TRBD1, 6 bases. V lost 3 bases to trimming and J lost 4 bases, with 15 bases between them. Per the germline V gene, CDR1 is SGHAT and CDR2 is FQDESV (reference sequence). CDR3 length: 15 residues. CDR3 nucleotide sequence: TGTGCCAGCAGCTTGTTGATCACAGGGACCACTGAAGCTTTCTTT. It yields the protein CASSLLITGTTEAFF. Together with reference TRBV11-1 and TRBJ1-1, the CDR3 gives the full variable domain: EAEVAQSPRYKITEKSQAVAFWCDPISGHATLYWYRQILGQGPELLVQFQDESVVDDSQLPKDRFSAERLKGVDSTLKIQPAELGDSAMYLCASSLLITGTTEAFFGQGTRLTVV.

The V and J genes are TRBV5-1 and TRBJ2-2; D remains ambiguous. This CDR3 contains 14 residues. V was cut by 3 bases and J by 6 bases, with 12 bases left in between. Germline V gives CDR1 SGHRS, CDR2 YFSETQ. The CDR3 loop is CASSSILGAGELFF. CDR3 bases: TGCGCCAGCAGCTCCATACTGGGCGCCGGGGAGCTGTTTTTT.

This chain links TRBV7-9 with TRBJ1-1, with D perhaps TRBD1 (5 bases). CDR3 size: 13 residues. Germline loops: CDR1 SEHNR, CDR2 FQNEAQ (reference sequence). Trimming stripped 3 bases from V and 4 bases from J, with 9 bases between. The CDR3 DNA reads as TGTGCCAGCAGCTTTGGGGGGACCACTGAAGCTTTCTTT. This codes for CASSFGGTTEAFF.

This clone was counted a single time. This sequence joins TRBV3-1 (or the pseudogene TRBV3-2) and TRBJ2-5; 8 nucleotides line up with TRBD2. The CDR3 is 14 residues long. V lost 4 bases, J lost 2 bases, and 3 bases stayed unmatched. Germline assignment: CDR1 LGHDT and CDR2 YNNKEL (reference sequence). The DNA for the CDR3 is TGTGCCAGCAGCCTCGGGGGGGGTCAAGAGACCCAGTACTTC. Amino acids: CASSLGGGQETQYF.

This chain uses TRBV30 with TRBJ1-2; D is perhaps TRBD1 (6 bases). This CDR3 is built from 13 residues. The V end was cut by 0 bases, the J end by 8 bases, with 13 bases between. Germline V gives CDR1 GTSNPN, CDR2 SVGIG (reference sequence). The CDR3 DNA follows: TGTGCCTGGAGTGTAAGGGGGGCTCGGGGCTACACCTTC. Protein: CAWSVRGARGYTF.

The chain carries TRBV27 and TRBJ1-2; D is perhaps TRBD1 (5 bases). The CDR3 has 13 amino acids. Germline V gives CDR1 MNHEY, CDR2 SMNVEV (reference sequence). The V end was cut by 3 bases, the J end by 8 bases, with 13 bases between. CDR3 sequence: CASSFTGRVGYTF. CDR3 in DNA: TGTGCCAGCAGTTTTACGGGGCGAGTAGGCTACACCTTC.

This clone is a singleton in its sample. The chain links TRBV7-9 to TRBJ2-1, with no clear D. V was trimmed by 0 bases and J by 9 bases, leaving 9 bases between them. Germline lookup yields CDR1 SEHNR and CDR2 FQNEAQ (reference sequence). This CDR3 is 13 amino acids long. Here the CDR3 DNA reads TGTGCCAGCAGCTTAGCCGAAGTACCTGAGCAGTTCTTC. The encoded protein is CASSLAEVPEQFF.

The chain links TRBV27 to TRBJ2-2; 12 positions agree with TRBD1. Germline assignment: CDR1 MNHEY and CDR2 SMNVEV (reference sequence). The CDR3 has 14 residues. Unmatched junction bases numbered 3, after V lost 8 bases and J lost 5 bases. In DNA, the CDR3 is TGTGCCAGCCGGGACAGGGGGCTGACCGGGGAGCTGTTTTTT. This encodes CASRDRGLTGELFF.

This clone has just one count. The rearrangement joins TRBV5-5 to TRBJ1-2; 11 positions agree with TRBD1. This CDR3 has 18 residues. With 2 bases clipped from V and 6 bases from J, the junction kept 15 bases outside the gene matches. Germline-derived CDR1 and CDR2 are SGHKS and YYEKEE (reference sequence). The CDR3 DNA is TGTGCCAGCAGCTTCATGTCGGGACAGGGGGTTAAGTTAGATGGCTACACCTTC. Amino acid sequence: CASSFMSGQGVKLDGYTF.